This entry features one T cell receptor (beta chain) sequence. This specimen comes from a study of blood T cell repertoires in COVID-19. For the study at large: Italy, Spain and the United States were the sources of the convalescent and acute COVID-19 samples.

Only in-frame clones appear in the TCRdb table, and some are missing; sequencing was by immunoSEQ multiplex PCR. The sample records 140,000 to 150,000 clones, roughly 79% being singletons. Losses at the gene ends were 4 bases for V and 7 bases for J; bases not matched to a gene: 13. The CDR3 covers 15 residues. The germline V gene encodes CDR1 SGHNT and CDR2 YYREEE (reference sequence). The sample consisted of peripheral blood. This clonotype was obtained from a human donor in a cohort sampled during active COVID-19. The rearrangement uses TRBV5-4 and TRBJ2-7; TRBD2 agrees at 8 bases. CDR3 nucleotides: TGTGCCAGCAGCAGCCCAGCCGCCCGGGGGGGAGAGCAGTACTTC. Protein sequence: CASSSPAARGGEQYF.